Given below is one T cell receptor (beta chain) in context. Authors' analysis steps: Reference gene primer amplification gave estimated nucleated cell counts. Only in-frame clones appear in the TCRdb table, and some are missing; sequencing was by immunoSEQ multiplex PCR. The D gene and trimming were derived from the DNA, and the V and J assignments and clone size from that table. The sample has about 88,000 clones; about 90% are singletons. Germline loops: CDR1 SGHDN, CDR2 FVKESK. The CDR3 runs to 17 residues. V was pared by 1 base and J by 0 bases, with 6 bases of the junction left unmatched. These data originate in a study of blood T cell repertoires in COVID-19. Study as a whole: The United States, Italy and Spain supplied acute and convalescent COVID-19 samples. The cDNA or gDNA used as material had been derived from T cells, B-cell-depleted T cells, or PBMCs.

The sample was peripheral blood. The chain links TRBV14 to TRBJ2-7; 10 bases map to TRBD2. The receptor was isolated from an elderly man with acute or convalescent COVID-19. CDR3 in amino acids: CASSQVLGLARSYEQYF. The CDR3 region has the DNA TGTGCCAGCAGCCAAGTTCTGGGACTAGCGCGCTCCTACGAGCAGTACTTC. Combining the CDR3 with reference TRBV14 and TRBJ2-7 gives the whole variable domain EAGVTQFPSHSVIEKGQTVTLRCDPISGHDNLYWYRRVMGKEIKFLLHFVKESKQDESGMPNNRFLAERTGGTYSTLKVQPAELEDSGVYFCASSQVLGLARSYEQYFGPGTRLTVT.